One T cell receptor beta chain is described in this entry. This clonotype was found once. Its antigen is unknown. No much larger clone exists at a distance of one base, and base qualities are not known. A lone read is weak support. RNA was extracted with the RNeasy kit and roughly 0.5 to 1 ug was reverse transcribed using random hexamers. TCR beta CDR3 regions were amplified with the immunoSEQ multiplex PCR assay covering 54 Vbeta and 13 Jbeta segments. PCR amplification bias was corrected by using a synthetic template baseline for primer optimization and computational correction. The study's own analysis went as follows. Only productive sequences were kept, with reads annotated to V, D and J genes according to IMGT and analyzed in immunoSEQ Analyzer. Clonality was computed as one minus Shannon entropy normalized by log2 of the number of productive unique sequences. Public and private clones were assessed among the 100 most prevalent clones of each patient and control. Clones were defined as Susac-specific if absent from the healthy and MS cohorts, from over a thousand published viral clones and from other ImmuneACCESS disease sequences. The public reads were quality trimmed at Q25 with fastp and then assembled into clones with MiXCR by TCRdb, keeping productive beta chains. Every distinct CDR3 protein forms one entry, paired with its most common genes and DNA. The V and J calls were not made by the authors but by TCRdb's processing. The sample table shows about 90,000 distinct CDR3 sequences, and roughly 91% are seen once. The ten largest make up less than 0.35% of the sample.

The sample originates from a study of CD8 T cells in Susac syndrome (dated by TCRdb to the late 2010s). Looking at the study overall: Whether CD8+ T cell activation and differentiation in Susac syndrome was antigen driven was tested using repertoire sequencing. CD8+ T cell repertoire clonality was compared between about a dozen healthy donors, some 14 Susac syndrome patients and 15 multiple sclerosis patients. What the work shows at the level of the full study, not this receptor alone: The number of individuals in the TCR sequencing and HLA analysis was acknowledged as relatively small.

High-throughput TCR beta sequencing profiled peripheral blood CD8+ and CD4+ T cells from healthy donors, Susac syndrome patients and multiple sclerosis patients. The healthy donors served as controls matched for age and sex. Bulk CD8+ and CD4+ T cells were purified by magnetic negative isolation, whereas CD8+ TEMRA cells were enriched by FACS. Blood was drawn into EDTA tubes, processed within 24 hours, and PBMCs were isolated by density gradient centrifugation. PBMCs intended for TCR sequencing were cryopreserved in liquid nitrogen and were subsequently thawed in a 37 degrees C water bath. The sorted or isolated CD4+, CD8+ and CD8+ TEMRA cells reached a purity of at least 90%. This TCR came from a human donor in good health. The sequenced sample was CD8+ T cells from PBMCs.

The CDR3 reads CASSPSTSASTDTQYF. The bases read TGTGCCAGCAGCCCGTCGACTAGCGCCAGCACAGATACGCAGTATTTT. This chain joins TRBV7-6 to TRBJ2-3; 8 middle bases align to TRBD2. Its CDR3 holds 16 amino acids, cysteine through phenylalanine. Of the read, only the CDR3 DNA is kept; its 48 bases are in frame from base 1. Here V drops 5 bases and J drops 0 bases, and the junction holds 7 bases not matched to any gene. CDR1 is given as SGHVS and CDR2 as FNYEAQ, both from the germline V gene.